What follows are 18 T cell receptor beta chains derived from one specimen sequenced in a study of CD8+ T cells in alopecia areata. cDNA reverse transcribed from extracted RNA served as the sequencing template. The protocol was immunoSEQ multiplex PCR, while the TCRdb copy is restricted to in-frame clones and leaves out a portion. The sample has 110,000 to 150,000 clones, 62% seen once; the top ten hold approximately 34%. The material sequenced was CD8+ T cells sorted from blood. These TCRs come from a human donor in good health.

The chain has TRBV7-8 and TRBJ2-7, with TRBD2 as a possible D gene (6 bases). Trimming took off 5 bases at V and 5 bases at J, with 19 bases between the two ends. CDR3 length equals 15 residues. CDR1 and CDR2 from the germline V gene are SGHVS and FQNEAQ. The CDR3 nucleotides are TGTGCCAGCAGCCCATCCGGGAGACCGTACGACGAGCAGTACTTC. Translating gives CASSPSGRPYDEQYF.

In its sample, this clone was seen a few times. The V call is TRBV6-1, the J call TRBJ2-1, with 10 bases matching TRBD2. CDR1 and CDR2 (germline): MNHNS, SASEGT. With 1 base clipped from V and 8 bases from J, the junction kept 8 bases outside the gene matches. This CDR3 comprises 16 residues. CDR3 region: CASSEGVAGGGDEQFF. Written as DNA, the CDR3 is TGTGCCAGCAGTGAAGGGGTAGCGGGAGGCGGAGATGAGCAGTTCTTC.

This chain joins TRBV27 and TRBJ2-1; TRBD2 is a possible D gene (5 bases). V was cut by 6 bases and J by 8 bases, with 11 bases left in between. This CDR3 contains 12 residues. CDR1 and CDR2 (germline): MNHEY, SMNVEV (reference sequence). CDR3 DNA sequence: TGTGCCAGCAGCCCTCCCGGGGATGAGCAGTTCTTC. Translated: CASSPPGDEQFF.

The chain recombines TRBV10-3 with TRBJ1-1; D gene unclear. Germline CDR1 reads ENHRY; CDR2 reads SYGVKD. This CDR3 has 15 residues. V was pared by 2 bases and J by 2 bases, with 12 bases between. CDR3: CAISEPTGKNTEAFF. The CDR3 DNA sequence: TGTGCCATCAGTGAGCCTACCGGTAAAAACACTGAAGCTTTCTTT.

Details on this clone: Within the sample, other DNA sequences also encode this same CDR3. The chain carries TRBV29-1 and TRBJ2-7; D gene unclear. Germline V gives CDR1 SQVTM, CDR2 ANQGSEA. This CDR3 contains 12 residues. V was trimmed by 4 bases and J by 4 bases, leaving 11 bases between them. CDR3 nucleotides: TGCAGCGTTGTCGCCGGAAATTACGAGCAGTACTTC. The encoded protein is CSVVAGNYEQYF.

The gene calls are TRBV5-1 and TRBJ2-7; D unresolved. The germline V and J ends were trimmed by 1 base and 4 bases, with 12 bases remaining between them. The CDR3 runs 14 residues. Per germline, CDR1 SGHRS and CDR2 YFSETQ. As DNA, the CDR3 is TGCGCCAGCAGCTTGAGGGCCTGGGATTACGAGCAGTACTTC. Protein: CASSLRAWDYEQYF. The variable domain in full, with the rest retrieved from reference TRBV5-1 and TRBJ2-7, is KAGVTQTPRYLIKTRGQQVTLSCSPISGHRSVSWYQQTPGQGLQFLFEYFSETQRNKGNFPGRFSGRQFSNSRSEMNVSTLELGDSALYLCASSLRAWDYEQYFGPGTRLTVT.

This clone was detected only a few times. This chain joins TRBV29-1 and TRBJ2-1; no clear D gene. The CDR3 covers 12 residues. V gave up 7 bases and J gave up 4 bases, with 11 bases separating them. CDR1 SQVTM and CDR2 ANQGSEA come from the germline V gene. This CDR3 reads CSAKGVYNEQFF. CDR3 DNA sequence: TGCAGCGCCAAAGGTGTTTACAATGAGCAGTTCTTC.

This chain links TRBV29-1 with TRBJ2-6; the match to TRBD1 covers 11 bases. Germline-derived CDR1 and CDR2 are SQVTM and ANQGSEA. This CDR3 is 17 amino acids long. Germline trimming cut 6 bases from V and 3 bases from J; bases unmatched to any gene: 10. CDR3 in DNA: TGCAGCGTCCCGGGACAGGGGGGATCTAGTGGGGCCAACGTCCTGACTTTC. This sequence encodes CSVPGQGGSSGANVLTF.

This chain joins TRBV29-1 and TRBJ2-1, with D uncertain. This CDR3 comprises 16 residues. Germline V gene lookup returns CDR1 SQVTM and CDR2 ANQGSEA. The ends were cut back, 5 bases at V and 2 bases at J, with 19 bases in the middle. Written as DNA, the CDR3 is TGCAGCGTTTCCCCGCGTGCTCTGCCCACCTACAATGAGCAGTTCTTC. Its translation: CSVSPRALPTYNEQFF.

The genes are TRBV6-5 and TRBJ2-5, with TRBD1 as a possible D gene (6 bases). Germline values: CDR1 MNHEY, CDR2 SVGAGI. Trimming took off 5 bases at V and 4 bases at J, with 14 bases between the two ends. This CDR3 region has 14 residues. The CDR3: CASSPQGSGETQYF. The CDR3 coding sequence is TGTGCCAGCAGTCCCCAGGGGTCTGGAGAGACCCAGTACTTC.

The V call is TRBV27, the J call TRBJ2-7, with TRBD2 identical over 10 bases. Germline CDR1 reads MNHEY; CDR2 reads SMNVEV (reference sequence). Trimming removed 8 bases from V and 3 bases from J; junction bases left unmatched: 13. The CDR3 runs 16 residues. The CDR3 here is CASQPLTSGPGYEQYF. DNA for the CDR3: TGTGCCAGCCAACCTTTGACTAGCGGGCCTGGCTACGAGCAGTACTTC.

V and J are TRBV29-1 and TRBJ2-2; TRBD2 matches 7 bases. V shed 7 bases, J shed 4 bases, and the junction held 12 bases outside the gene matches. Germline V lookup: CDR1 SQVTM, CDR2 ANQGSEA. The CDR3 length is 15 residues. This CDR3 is CSAIITGGGTGELFF. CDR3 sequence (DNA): TGCAGCGCCATCATAACGGGAGGTGGCACCGGGGAGCTGTTTTTT.

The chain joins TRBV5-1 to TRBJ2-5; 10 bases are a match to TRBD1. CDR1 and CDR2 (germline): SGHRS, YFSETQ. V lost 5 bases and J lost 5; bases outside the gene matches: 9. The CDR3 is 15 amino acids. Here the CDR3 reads CASSSGTGVGETQYF. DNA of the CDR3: TGCGCCAGCAGTTCCGGGACAGGGGTCGGCGAGACCCAGTACTTC.

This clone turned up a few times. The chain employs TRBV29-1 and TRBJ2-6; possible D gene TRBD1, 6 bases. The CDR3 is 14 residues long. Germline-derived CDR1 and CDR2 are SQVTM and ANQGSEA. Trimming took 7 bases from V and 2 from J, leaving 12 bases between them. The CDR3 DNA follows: TGCAGCGCCATACAGGGAACTGGGGCCAACGTCCTGACTTTC. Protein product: CSAIQGTGANVLTF. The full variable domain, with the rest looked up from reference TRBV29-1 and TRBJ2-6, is SAVISQKPSRDICQRGTSLTIQCQVDSQVTMMFWYRQQPGQSLTLIATANQGSEATYESGFVIDKFPISRPNLTFSTLTVSNMSPEDSSIYLCSAIQGTGANVLTFGAGSRLTVL.

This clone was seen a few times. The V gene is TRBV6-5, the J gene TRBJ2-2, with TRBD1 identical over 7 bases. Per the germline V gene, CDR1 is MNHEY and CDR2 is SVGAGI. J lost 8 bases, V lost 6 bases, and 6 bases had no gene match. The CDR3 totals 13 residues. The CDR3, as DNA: TGTGCCAGCAGACGACAGGGCGGGGGGGAGCTGTTTTTT. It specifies CASRRQGGGELFF.

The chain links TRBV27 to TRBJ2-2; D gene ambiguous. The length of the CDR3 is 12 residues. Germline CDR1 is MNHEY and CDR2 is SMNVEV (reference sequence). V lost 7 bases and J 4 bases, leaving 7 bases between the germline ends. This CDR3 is CASKKFTGELFF. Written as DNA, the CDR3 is TGTGCCAGCAAGAAGTTCACCGGGGAGCTGTTTTTT.

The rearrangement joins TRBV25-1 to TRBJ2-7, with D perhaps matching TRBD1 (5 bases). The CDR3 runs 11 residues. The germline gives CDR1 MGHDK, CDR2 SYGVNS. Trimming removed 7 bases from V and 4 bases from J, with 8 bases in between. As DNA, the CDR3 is TGTGCCAGCATAGGGGCGTACGAGCAGTACTTC. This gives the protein CASIGAYEQYF.

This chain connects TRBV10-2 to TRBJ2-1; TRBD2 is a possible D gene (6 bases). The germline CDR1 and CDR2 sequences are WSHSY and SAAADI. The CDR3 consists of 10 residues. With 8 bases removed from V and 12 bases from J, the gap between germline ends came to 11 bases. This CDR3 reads CASLGLRQFF. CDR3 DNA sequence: TGCGCCAGCCTGGGACTGAGGCAGTTCTTC.